This TCR beta chain was captured in a study of blood T cells in healthy people across ages. Study-wide results and caveats: Both higher diversity and more naive CD4+ cells marked long-lived donors when set against aged donors.

Donors ranged from about 6 to 95 years old and were healthy Caucasians in Russia. Many counts were recorded for this clonotype. Its cognate antigen is unknown. A J-beta primer mix and a sample-barcoded 5' primer were used in a second PCR of roughly 6 to 12 cycles. Each TCR beta cDNA got a 12-nucleotide random molecular identifier. TCRdb recomputed calls from the 5' RACE reads with MiXCR, one row per CDR3 protein. The table includes around 520,000 distinct CDR3 sequences, approximately 26% detected once. Trimming took 7 bases from V and 5 from J; bases not matched to a gene: 7. This CDR3 is 14 amino acids long. The sample was also reused in another study, on T cells of mothers and their children. As reported in that work: Added by the second PCR's M1S primer were sample barcodes and 2-4 random nucleotides.

The specimen sequenced was blood. The V call is TRBV12-3 or TRBV12-4, the J call TRBJ2-3; 9 positions agree with TRBD1. This receptor was identified in a boy aged 2 to 10 in good health. The CDR3 nucleotides are TGTGCCAGCAAACAGGGGGCGAGTCTAGATACGCAGTATTTT. This sequence encodes CASKQGASLDTQYF.